The TCR beta chain under discussion was sequenced for a study of cytomegalovirus exposure and HLA in healthy donors. Unmatched junction bases numbered 8, after V lost 5 bases and J lost 2 bases. Germline loops: CDR1 SEHNR, CDR2 FQNEAQ (reference sequence). The CDR3 contains 16 residues. Both 60 Vbeta primers and 13 Jbeta primers went into the PCR. Only in-frame clones appear in the TCRdb table, and some are missing; sequencing was by immunoSEQ multiplex PCR. The table records roughly 140,000 clones, 60% to 80% of them present only once. The material sequenced was PBMCs. This chain joins TRBV7-9 and TRBJ2-1; 8 bases are shared with TRBD1. This clonotype originated in a woman aged 25 to 39 in good health and CMV-seronegative. The CDR3 DNA reads TGTGCCAGCAGCGCTGACAGGGGCCTCACCTACAATGAGCAGTTCTTC. Residues: CASSADRGLTYNEQFF.